The next 12 T cell receptor beta chains were all read from a single sample in a study of CD8 T cells in ankylosing spondylitis. Findings and caveats of the study: Characteristic of ankylosing spondylitis blood, it appeared, was a TCR beta motif comprising roughly 8 highly homologous variants.

MiXCR, run by TCRdb on the 5' RACE reads, gives a single entry per CDR3 protein. The data hold more than 600,000 distinct CDR3 sequences, with over 15% observed a single time. These receptors have no identified antigens. What was sequenced was blood, either unsorted or a sorted T cell fraction (not recorded which). These receptor sequences come from a male donor with ankylosing spondylitis.

V is TRBV18 and J is TRBJ2-2; D call uncertain. Germline V gene lookup returns CDR1 KGHSH and CDR2 LQKENI. The CDR3 contains 13 residues. Trimming pared 2 bases from V and 9 bases from J, leaving 10 bases between. The CDR3 nucleotides are TGTGCCAGCTCACCAAGCTTGGCACGGGAGCTGTTTTTT. Protein sequence: CASSPSLARELFF.

The V and J genes are TRBV18 and TRBJ2-5; the D gene could be TRBD1 or TRBD2 (5 bases each). Germline CDR1 is KGHSH and CDR2 is LQKENI. The CDR3 length is 16 residues. With 6 bases removed from V and 3 bases from J, the gap between germline ends came to 20 bases. CDR3 DNA: TGTGCCAGCTCCCGAGGGATAGGGGCAGGCGAAGAGACCCAGTACTTC. Its translation: CASSRGIGAGEETQYF.

The chain carries TRBV7-8 and TRBJ2-3; D unclear. There are 14 residues in the CDR3. V dropped 5 bases and J dropped 6 bases, with 15 bases sitting between them. CDR1 is SGHVS, CDR2 FQNEAQ, per germline. The CDR3 nucleotides are TGTGCCAGCAGCCAACCCCCGCTCGCGGATACGCAGTATTTT. Encoded protein: CASSQPPLADTQYF.

This clonotype came up a few times. The V gene is TRBV29-1, the J gene TRBJ1-1, with D unclear. The CDR3 sequence is 12 residues long. Germline V lookup: CDR1 SQVTM, CDR2 ANQGSEA. Deletions cut 4 bases from V and 4 bases from J, with 10 bases between. CDR3 region: CSVAGGFTEAFF. DNA for the CDR3: TGCAGCGTTGCGGGAGGGTTCACTGAAGCTTTCTTT.

CDR3 loop: CASSLEIAGNEQFF. Written as DNA, the CDR3 is TGCGCCAGCAGCTTGGAGATAGCGGGCAATGAGCAGTTCTTC. This chain connects TRBV5-1 to TRBJ2-1; 7 bases match TRBD2. This CDR3 is 14 amino acids long. The trim removed 0 bases at V and 6 bases at J, leaving 3 bases unmatched. Germline values: CDR1 SGHRS, CDR2 YFSETQ.

V usage is TRBV11-2 and J usage is TRBJ2-7, with D possibly being TRBD1 or TRBD2 (5 bases each). CDR1 and CDR2 (germline): SGHAT, FQNNGV. The CDR3 sequence is 14 residues long. The ends were cut back, 6 bases at V and 1 base at J, with 13 bases in the middle. CDR3 residues: CASRIRDGSYEQYF. The DNA for the CDR3 is TGTGCCAGCAGGATCCGGGACGGATCCTACGAGCAGTACTTC.

V gene TRBV20-1 combines with J gene TRBJ2-1; D is unclear. V gave up 6 bases and J gave up 0 bases, with 15 bases separating them. CDR1 is DFQATT, CDR2 SNEGSKA, per germline (reference sequence). CDR3 length: 15 amino acids. Here the CDR3 DNA reads TGCAGTGCGACCGTACATCAAAGCTCCTACAATGAGCAGTTCTTC. Protein product: CSATVHQSSYNEQFF.

In its sample, this clonotype was seen a few times. This chain joins TRBV14 and TRBJ2-3; 7 bases fit TRBD2. The V gene's germline CDR1 is SGHDN and CDR2 FVKESK. This CDR3 is 18 amino acids long. Trimming removed 1 base from V and 4 bases from J; junction bases left unmatched: 14. The CDR3 DNA is TGTGCCAGCAGCCAAGGAAGGGCCGCGGGAGTCGGAGCAGATACGCAGTATTTT. It codes for CASSQGRAAGVGADTQYF.

This clonotype was seen more than once but under ten times. The chain carries TRBV29-1 and TRBJ2-5; D perhaps matches TRBD2 (6 bases). CDR3 length: 12 residues. CDR1 SQVTM and CDR2 ANQGSEA come from the germline V gene. The V and J ends lost 1 base and 5 bases respectively, with 8 bases between them. CDR3 in amino acids: CSVEGGVETQYF. The CDR3 nucleotides are TGCAGCGTTGAAGGGGGGGTTGAGACCCAGTACTTC.

This clonotype was seen more than once but under ten times. The gene calls are TRBV4-3 and TRBJ1-5; D possibly corresponds to TRBD1 (5 bases). CDR1 LGHNA and CDR2 YSLEER come from the germline V gene. V lost 0 bases and J lost 5, with 11 bases in between. This CDR3 is built from 15 residues. For the CDR3, the DNA is TGCGCCAGCAGCCAAGAACGGGACCTGGATCAGCCCCAGCATTTT. It yields the protein CASSQERDLDQPQHF.

V gene TRBV5-1 combines with J gene TRBJ2-3; 14 positions match TRBD2. CDR3 length: 16 residues. V shed 4 bases and J 5 bases; nucleotides not matched to a gene: 6. Germline CDR1 SGHRS, CDR2 YFSETQ. CDR3 in amino acids: CASSVGLAGGGDTQYF. Written as DNA, the CDR3 is TGCGCCAGCAGCGTCGGACTAGCGGGAGGAGGAGATACGCAGTATTTT.

This clonotype was detected only a few times. The CDR3 sequence is CASSLGLAGEQETQYF. The CDR3, as DNA: TGCGCCAGCAGCTTGGGGCTAGCGGGAGAGCAAGAGACCCAGTACTTC. The chain recombines TRBV5-1 with TRBJ2-5; TRBD2 matches 10 bases. Germline V lookup: CDR1 SGHRS, CDR2 YFSETQ. V gave up 0 bases and J gave up 2 bases; unmatched junction bases: 4. The CDR3 extends over 16 amino acids.